This T cell receptor beta chain originates from a study of cytomegalovirus exposure and HLA in healthy donors. While the first cohort had around 700 subjects, the donors belonged to the separate validation cohort of roughly 130 subjects. Using immunoSEQ multiplex PCR, the repertoire was profiled, and TCRdb retains in-frame clones only, with some absent. The sample holds 95,000 to 120,000 clones, around 95% seen once. This clone has a single count. The V segment lost 4 bases and the J segment 1 base; nucleotides outside the gene matches: 7. Germline V lookup: CDR1 SGHTA, CDR2 FQGNSA. This CDR3 has 16 amino acids.

V usage is TRBV7-2 and J usage is TRBJ2-3; 8 nucleotides line up with TRBD2. This TCR derives from a woman between 18 and 29 years old in good health and CMV-seronegative. Material for sequencing was PBMCs. CDR3 amino acids: CASSSTGGSRTDTQYF. DNA of the CDR3: TGTGCCAGCAGCTCTACGGGGGGGTCCCGCACAGATACGCAGTATTTT.